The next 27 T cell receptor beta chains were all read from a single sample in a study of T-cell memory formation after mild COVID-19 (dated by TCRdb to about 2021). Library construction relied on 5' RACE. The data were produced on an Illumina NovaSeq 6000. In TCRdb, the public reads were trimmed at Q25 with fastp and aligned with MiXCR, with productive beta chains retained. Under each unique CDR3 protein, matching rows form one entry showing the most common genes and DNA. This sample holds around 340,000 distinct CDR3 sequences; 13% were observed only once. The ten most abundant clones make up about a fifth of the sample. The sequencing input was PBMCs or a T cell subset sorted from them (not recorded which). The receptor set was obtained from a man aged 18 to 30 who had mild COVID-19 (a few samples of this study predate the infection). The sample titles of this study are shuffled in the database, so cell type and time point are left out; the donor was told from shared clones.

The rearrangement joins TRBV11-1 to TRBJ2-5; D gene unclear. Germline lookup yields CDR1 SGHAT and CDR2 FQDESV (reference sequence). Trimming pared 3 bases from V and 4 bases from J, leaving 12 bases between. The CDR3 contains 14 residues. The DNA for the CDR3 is TGTGCCAGCAGCTTTCTCACGGGTGGAGAGACCCAGTACTTC. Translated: CASSFLTGGETQYF. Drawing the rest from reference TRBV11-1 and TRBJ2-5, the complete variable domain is EAEVAQSPRYKITEKSQAVAFWCDPISGHATLYWYRQILGQGPELLVQFQDESVVDDSQLPKDRFSAERLKGVDSTLKIQPAELGDSAMYLCASSFLTGGETQYFGPGTRLLVL.

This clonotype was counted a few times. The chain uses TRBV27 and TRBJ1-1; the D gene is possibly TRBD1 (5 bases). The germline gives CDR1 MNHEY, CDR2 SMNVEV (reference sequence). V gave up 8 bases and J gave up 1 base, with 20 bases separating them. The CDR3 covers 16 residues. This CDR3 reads CASLRGSSFQNTEAFF. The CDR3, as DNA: TGTGCCAGCTTGCGGGGCAGTTCCTTCCAGAACACTGAAGCTTTCTTT.

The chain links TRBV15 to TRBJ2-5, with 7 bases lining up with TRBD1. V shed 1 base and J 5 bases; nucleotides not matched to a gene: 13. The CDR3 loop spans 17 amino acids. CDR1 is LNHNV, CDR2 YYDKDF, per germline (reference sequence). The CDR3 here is CATSRVRGQRNRETQYF. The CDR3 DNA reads TGTGCCACCAGCAGAGTCCGGGGACAGCGTAATCGCGAGACCCAGTACTTC.

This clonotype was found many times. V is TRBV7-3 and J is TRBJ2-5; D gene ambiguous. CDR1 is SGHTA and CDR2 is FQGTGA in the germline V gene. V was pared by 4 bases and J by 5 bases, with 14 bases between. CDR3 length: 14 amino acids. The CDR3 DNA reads TGTGCCAGCAGCTCCCGCCTTGATGGGGAGACCCAGTACTTC. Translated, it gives CASSSRLDGETQYF.

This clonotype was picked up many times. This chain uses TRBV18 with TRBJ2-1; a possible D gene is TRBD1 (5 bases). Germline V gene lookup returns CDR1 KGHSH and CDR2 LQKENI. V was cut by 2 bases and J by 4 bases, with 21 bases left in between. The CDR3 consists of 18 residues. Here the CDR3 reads CASSPRSTVKTEYNEQFF. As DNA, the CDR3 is TGTGCCAGCTCACCAAGGTCCACAGTAAAGACAGAGTACAATGAGCAGTTCTTC.

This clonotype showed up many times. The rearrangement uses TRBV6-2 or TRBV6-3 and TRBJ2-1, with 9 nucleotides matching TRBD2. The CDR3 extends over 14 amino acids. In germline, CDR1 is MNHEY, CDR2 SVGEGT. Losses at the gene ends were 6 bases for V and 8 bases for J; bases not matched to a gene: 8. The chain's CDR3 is CASRRAGGSHEQFF. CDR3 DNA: TGTGCCAGCAGACGAGCGGGGGGTAGCCATGAGCAGTTCTTC.

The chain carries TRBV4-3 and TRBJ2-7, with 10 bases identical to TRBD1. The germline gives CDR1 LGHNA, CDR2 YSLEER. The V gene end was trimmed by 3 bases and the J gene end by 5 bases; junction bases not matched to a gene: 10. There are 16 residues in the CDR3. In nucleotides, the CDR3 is TGCGCCAGCAGCCAGCAGGTGGGCGGGACAGGGGACGAGCAGTACTTC. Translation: CASSQQVGGTGDEQYF.

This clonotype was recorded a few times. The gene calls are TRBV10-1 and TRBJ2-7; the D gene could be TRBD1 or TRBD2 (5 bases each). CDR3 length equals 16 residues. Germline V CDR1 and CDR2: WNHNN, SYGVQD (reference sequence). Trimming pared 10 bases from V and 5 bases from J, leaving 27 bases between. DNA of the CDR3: TGCGCCAATCGTTTGGGGACCCCCCGTTTGGTCGACGAGCAGTACGTC. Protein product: CANRLGTPRLVDEQYV.

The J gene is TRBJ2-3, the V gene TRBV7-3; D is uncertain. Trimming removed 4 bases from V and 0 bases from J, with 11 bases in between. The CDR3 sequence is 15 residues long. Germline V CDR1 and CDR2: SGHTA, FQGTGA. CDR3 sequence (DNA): TGTGCCAGCAGCTCAGTAGCTTCTAGCACAGATACGCAGTATTTT. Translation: CASSSVASSTDTQYF. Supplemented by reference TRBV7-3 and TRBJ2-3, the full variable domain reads GAGVSQTPSNKVTEKGKYVELRCDPISGHTALYWYRQSLGQGPEFLIYFQGTGAADDSGLPNDRFFAVRPEGSVSTLKIQRTERGDSAVYLCASSSVASSTDTQYFGPGTRLTVL.

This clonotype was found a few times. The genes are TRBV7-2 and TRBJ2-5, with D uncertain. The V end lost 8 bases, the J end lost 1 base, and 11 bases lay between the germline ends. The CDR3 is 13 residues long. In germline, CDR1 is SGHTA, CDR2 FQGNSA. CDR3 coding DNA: TGTGCCAGCTGTGAGGAGATCCAAGAGACCCAGTACTTC. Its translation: CASCEEIQETQYF. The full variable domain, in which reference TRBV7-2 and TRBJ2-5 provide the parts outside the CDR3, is GAGVSQSPSNKVTEKGKDVELRCDPISGHTALYWYRQSLGQGLEFLIYFQGNSAPDKSGLPSDRFSAERTGGSVSTLTIQRTQQEDSAVYLCASCEEIQETQYFGPGTRLLVL.

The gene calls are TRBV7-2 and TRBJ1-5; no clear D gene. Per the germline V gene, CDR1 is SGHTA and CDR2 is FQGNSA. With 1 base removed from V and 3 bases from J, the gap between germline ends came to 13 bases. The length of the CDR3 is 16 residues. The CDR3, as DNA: TGTGCCAGCAGCTTAGGGGGAAGGGTGGTCAATCAGCCCCAGCATTTT. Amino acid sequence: CASSLGGRVVNQPQHF.

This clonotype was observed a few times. CDR3 DNA: TGTGCCAGCAGCAGGGAGCGGGGAGCCCAGTACTTC. It yields the protein CASSRERGAQYF. The J gene is TRBJ2-5, the V gene TRBV5-6; 7 bases fit TRBD2. In germline, CDR1 is SGHDT, CDR2 YYEEEE. V was clipped by 4 bases and J by 9 bases; unmatched bases: 6. CDR3 length: 12 residues. Looking up the rest from reference TRBV5-6 and TRBJ2-5 gives the full variable domain: DAGVTQSPTHLIKTRGQQVTLRCSPKSGHDTVSWYQQALGQGPQFIFQYYEEEERQRGNFPDRFSGHQFPNYSSELNVNALLLGDSALYLCASSRERGAQYFGPGTRLLVL.

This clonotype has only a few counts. The chain's CDR3 is CASSWTGGSYGYTF. As DNA, the CDR3 is TGTGCCAGCAGTTGGACAGGGGGCAGCTATGGCTACACCTTC. The V call is TRBV27, the J call TRBJ1-2; 11 nucleotides line up with TRBD1. Germline V lookup: CDR1 MNHEY, CDR2 SMNVEV (reference sequence). The length of the CDR3 is 14 residues. With V trimmed by 4 bases and J by 4 bases, 2 bases remained unmatched.

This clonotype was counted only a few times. As DNA, the CDR3 is TGTGCCAGCAGCCCCACGCCCGGGACAGACCAAGAGACCCAGTACTTC. Amino acids: CASSPTPGTDQETQYF. The chain uses TRBV4-2 and TRBJ2-5, with 7 bases lining up with TRBD1. The germline CDR1 and CDR2 sequences are LGHNA and YNFKEQ. This CDR3 has 16 amino acids. V shed 4 bases and J 0 bases; nucleotides not matched to a gene: 8.

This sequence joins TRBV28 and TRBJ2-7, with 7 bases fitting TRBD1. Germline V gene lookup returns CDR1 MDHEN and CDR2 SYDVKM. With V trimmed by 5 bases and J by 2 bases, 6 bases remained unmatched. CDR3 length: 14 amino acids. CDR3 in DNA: TGTGCCAGCAGTGACGACAGGGCACCCTACGAGCAGTACGTC. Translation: CASSDDRAPYEQYV.

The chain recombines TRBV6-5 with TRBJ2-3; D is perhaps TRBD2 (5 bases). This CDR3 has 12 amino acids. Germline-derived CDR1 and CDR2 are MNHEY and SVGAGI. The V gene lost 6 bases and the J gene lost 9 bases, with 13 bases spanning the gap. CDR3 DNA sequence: TGTGCCAGCAGCCCAGAGGGCTGGACGCAGTATTTT. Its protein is CASSPEGWTQYF.

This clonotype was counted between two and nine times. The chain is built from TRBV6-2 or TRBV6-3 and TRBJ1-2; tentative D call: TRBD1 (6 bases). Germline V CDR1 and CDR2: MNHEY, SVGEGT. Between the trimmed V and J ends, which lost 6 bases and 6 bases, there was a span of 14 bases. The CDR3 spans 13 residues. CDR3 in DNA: TGTGCCAGCAGCCTCAGGGGTTCCCATGGCTACACCTTC. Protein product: CASSLRGSHGYTF.

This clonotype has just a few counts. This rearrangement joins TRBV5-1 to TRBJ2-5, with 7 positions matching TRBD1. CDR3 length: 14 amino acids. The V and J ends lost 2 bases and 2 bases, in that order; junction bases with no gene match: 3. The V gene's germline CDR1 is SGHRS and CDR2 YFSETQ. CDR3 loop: CASSFSDRQETQYF. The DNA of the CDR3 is TGCGCCAGCAGCTTCTCGGACAGGCAAGAGACCCAGTACTTC.

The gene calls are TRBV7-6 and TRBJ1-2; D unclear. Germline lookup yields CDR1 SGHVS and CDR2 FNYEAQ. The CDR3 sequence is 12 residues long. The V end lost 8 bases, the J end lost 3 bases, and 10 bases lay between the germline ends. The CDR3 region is CASGQVDYGYTF. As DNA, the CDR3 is TGTGCCAGCGGGCAGGTTGACTATGGCTACACCTTC.

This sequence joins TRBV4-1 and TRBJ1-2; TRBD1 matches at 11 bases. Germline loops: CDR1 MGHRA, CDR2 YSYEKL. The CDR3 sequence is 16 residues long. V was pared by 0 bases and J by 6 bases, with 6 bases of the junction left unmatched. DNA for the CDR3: TGCGCCAGCAGCCAAGATCCCGGACAGGGGGCGCATGGCTACACCTTC. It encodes CASSQDPGQGAHGYTF.

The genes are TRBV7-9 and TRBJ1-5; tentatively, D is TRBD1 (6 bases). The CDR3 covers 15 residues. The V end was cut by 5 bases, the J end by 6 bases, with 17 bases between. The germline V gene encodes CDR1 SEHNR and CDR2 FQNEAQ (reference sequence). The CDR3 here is CASSAGDSLSQPQHF. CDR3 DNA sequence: TGTGCCAGCAGCGCAGGGGACTCGTTGTCTCAGCCCCAGCATTTT. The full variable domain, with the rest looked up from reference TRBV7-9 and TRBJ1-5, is DTGVSQNPRHKITKRGQNVTFRCDPISEHNRLYWYRQTLGQGPEFLTYFQNEAQLEKSRLLSDRFSAERPKGSFSTLEIQRTEQGDSAMYLCASSAGDSLSQPQHFGDGTRLSIL.

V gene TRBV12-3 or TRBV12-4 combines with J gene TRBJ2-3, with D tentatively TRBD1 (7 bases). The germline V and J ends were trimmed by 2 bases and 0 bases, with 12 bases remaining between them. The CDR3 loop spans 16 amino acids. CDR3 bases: TGTGCCAGCAGTTTACAGGGGGGCGCGAGCACAGATACGCAGTATTTT. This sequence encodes CASSLQGGASTDTQYF.

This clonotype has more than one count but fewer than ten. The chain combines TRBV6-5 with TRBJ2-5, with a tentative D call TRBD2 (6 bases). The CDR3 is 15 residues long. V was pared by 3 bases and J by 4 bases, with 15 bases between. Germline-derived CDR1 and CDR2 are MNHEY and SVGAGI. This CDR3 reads CASSYSSVGAETQYF. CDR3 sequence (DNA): TGTGCCAGCAGTTATTCTAGCGTGGGTGCAGAGACCCAGTACTTC.

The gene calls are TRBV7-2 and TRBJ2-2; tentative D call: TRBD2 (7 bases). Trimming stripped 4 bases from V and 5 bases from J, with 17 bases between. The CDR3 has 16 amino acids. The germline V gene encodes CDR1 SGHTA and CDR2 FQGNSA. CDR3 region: CASSSGGRGLTGELFF. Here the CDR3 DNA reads TGTGCCAGCAGCTCGGGGGGCAGGGGATTAACCGGGGAGCTGTTTTTT. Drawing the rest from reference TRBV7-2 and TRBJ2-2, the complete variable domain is GAGVSQSPSNKVTEKGKDVELRCDPISGHTALYWYRQSLGQGLEFLIYFQGNSAPDKSGLPSDRFSAERTGGSVSTLTIQRTQQEDSAVYLCASSSGGRGLTGELFFGEGSRLTVL.

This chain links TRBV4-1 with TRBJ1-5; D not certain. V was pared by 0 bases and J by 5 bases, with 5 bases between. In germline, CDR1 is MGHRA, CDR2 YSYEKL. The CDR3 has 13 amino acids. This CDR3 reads CASSQESDQPQHF. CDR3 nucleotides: TGCGCCAGCAGCCAAGAATCAGATCAGCCCCAGCATTTT.

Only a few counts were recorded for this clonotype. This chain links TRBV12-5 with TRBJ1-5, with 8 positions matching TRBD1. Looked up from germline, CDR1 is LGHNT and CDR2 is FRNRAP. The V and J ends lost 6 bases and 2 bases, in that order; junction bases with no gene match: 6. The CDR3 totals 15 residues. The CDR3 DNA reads TGTGCTAGTGGCCTGACAGGGGCTGGCAATCAGCCCCAGCATTTT. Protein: CASGLTGAGNQPQHF.

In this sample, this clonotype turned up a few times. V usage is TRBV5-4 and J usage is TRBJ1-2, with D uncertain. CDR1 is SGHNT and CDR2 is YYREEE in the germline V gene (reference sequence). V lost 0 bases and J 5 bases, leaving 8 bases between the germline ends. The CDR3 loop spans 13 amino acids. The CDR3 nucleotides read TGTGCCAGCAGCTTGGCTAGTACATATGGCTACACCTTC. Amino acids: CASSLASTYGYTF.